This TCR beta chain was documented in a study of shared clonotypes between healthy human individuals. CDR1 is MDHEN and CDR2 is SYDVKM in the germline V gene. The CDR3 is 14 amino acids. V shed 3 bases, J shed 4 bases, and the junction held 5 bases outside the gene matches. Naive CD8 populations comprised CD45RO-negative cells positively selected for CCR7, excluding terminally differentiated effector memory CD45RA+ cells. TCRdb keeps only in-frame clones here, not all; method: immunoSEQ multiplex PCR. The sample consists of around 1.9 million clones, 90% to 95% of them appearing once. The source of this sequence is a man younger than 35 in good health. Some clones in this sample may be carry-over from other donors' samples. This chain connects TRBV28 to TRBJ2-7, with 8 bases fitting TRBD1. The specimen was naive CD8+ T cells from PBMCs. CDR3 region: CASSFRDRHYEQYF. Written as DNA, the CDR3 is TGTGCCAGCAGTTTTAGGGACAGGCATTACGAGCAGTACTTC. The full variable domain, in which reference TRBV28 and TRBJ2-7 provide the parts outside the CDR3, is DVKVTQSSRYLVKRTGEKVFLECVQDMDHENMFWYRQDPGLGLRLIYFSYDVKMKEKGDIPEGYSVSREKKERFSLILESASTNQTSMYLCASSFRDRHYEQYFGPGTRLTVT.